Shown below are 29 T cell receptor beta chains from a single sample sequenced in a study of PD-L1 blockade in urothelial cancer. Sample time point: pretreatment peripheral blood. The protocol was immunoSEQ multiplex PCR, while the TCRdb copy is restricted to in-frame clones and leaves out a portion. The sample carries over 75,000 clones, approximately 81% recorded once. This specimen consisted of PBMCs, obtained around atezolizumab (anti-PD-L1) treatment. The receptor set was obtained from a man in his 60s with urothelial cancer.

This CDR3 is CASSEIQGMNTEAFF. CDR3 DNA sequence: TGCGCCAGCAGTGAGATTCAGGGCATGAACACTGAAGCTTTCTTT. The chain employs TRBV10-2 and TRBJ1-1; TRBD1 might be the D (5 bases). Trimming pared 2 bases from V and 0 bases from J, leaving 10 bases between. CDR3 length: 15 residues. Germline CDR1 and CDR2: WSHSY and SAAADI.

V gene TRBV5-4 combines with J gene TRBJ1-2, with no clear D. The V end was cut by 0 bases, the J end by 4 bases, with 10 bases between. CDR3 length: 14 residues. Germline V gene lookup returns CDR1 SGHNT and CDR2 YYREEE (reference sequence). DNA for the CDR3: TGTGCCAGCAGCTTGGAGCTGCGGGCCTATGGCTACACCTTC. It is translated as CASSLELRAYGYTF. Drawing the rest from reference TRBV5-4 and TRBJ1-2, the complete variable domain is ETGVTQSPTHLIKTRGQQVTLRCSSQSGHNTVSWYQQALGQGPQFIFQYYREEENGRGNFPPRFSGLQFPNYSSELNVNALELDDSALYLCASSLELRAYGYTFGSGTRLTVV.

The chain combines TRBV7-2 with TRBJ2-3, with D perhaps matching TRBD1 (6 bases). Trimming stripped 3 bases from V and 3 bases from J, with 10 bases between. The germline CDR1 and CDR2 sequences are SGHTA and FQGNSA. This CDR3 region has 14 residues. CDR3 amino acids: CASSFGQTTDTQYF. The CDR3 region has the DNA TGTGCCAGCAGCTTCGGACAGACTACAGATACGCAGTATTTT.

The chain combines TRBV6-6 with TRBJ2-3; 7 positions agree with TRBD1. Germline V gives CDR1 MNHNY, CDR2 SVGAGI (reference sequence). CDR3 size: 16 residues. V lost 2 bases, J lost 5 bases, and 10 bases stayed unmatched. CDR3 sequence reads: CASSYHGTAKEDTQYF. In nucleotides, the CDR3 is TGTGCCAGCAGTTACCACGGGACAGCCAAGGAAGATACGCAGTATTTT.

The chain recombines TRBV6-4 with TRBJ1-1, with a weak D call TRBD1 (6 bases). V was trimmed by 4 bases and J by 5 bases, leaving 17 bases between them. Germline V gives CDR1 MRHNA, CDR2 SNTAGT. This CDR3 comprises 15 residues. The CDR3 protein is CASSGPSQGGTEAFF. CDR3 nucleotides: TGTGCCAGCAGTGGCCCCTCACAGGGTGGTACTGAAGCTTTCTTT.

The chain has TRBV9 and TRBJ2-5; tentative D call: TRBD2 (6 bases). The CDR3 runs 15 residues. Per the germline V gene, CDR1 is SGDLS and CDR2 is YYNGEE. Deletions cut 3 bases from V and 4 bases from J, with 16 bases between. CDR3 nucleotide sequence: TGTGCCAGCAGCGGCCAGGGAGGTATTCGAGAGACCCAGTACTTC. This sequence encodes CASSGQGGIRETQYF.

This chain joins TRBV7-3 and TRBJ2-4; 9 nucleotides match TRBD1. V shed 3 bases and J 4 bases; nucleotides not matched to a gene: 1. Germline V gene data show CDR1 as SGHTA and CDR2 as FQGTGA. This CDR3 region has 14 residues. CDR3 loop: CASSLTGGKNIQYF. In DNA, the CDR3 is TGTGCCAGCAGCTTGACAGGGGGTAAAAACATTCAGTACTTC.

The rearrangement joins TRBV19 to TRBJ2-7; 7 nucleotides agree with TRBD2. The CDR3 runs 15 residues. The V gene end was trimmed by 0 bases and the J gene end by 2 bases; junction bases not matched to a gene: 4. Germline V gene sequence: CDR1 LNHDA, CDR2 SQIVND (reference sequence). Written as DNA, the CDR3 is TGTGCCAGTAGTATAGAAATAGCGGGCCCCTACGAGCAGTACTTC. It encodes CASSIEIAGPYEQYF.

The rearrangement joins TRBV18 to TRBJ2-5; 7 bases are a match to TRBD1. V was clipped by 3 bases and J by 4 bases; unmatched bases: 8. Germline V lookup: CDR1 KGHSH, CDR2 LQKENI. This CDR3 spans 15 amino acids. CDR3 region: CASSPSRGWRETQYF. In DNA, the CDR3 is TGTGCCAGCTCACCGAGCAGGGGGTGGCGAGAGACCCAGTACTTC.

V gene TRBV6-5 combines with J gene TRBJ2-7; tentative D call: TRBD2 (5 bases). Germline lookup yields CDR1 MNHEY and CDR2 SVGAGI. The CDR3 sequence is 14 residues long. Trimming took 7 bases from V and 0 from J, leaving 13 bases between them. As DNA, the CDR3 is TGTGCCAGCACTAGGACTGCGAGCTCCTACGAGCAGTACTTC. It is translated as CASTRTASSYEQYF.

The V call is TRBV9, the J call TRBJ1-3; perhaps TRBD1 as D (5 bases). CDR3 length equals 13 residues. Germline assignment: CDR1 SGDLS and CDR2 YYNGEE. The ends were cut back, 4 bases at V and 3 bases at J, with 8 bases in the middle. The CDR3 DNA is TGTGCCAGCAGCTTCGGGGGTGGAAACACCATATATTTT. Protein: CASSFGGGNTIYF. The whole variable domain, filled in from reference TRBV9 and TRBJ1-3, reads DSGVTQTPKHLITATGQRVTLRCSPRSGDLSVYWYQQSLDQGLQFLIQYYNGEERAKGNILERFSAQQFPDLHSELNLSSLELGDSALYFCASSFGGGNTIYFGEGSWLTVV.

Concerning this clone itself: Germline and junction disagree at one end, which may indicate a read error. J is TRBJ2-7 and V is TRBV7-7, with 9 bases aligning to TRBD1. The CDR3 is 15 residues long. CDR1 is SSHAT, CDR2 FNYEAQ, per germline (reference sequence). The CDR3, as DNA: TGTGCTAGCAGCTCCGGGACAGGGACCCTCTACGAGCAGTACTTC. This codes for CASSSGTGTLYEQYF.

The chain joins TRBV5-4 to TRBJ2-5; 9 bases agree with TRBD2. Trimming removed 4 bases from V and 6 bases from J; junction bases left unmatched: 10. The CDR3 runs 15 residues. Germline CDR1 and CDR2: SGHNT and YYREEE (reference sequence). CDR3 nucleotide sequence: TGTGCCAGCAGCCCAAATAGCGGGGGTTGGAAGACCCAGTACTTC. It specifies CASSPNSGGWKTQYF.

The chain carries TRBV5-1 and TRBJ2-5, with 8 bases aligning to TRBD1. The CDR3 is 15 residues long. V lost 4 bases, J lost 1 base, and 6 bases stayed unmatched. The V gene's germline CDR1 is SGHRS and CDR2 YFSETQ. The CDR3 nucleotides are TGCGCCAGCAGCCGCGACAGGGGCACCCAAGAGACCCAGTACTTC. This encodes CASSRDRGTQETQYF.

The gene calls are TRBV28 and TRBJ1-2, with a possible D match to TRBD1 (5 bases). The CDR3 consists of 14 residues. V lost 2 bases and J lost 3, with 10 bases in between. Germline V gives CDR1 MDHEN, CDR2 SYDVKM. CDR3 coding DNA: TGTGCCAGCAGTTTACCCGGCAGGGACTATGGCTACACCTTC. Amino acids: CASSLPGRDYGYTF.

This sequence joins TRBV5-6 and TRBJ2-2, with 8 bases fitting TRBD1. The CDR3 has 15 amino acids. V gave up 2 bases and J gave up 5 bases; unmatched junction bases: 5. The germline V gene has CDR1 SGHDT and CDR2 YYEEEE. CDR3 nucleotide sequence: TGTGCCAGCAGCTTAGGACAGGGTACGACCGGGGAGCTGTTTTTT. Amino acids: CASSLGQGTTGELFF.

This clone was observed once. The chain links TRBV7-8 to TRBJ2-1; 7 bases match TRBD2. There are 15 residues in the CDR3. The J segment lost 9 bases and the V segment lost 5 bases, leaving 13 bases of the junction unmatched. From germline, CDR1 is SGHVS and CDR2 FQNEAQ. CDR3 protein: CASSPGLIPNSEQFF. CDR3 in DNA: TGTGCCAGCAGCCCGGGACTAATCCCTAACAGTGAGCAGTTCTTC.

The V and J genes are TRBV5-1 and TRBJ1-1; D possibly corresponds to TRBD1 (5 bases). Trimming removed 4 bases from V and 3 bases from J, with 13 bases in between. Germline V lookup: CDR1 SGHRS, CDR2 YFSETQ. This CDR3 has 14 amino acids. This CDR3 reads CASSLSRDYTEAFF. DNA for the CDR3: TGCGCCAGCAGCCTGTCCAGGGACTACACTGAAGCTTTCTTT. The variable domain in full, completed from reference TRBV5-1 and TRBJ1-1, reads KAGVTQTPRYLIKTRGQQVTLSCSPISGHRSVSWYQQTPGQGLQFLFEYFSETQRNKGNFPGRFSGRQFSNSRSEMNVSTLELGDSALYLCASSLSRDYTEAFFGQGTRLTVV.

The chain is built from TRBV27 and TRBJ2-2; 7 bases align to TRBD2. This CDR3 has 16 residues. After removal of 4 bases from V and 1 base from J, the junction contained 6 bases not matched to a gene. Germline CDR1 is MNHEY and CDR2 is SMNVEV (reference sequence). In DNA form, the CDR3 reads TGTGCCAGCAGTTCACGGACTAGGGGGAACACCGGGGAGCTGTTTTTT. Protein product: CASSSRTRGNTGELFF.

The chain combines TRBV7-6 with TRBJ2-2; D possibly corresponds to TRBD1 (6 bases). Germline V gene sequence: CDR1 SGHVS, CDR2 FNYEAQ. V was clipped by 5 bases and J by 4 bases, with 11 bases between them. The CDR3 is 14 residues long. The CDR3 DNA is TGTGCCAGCAGCCGCCCACAGGGCACCGGGGAGCTGTTTTTT. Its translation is CASSRPQGTGELFF.

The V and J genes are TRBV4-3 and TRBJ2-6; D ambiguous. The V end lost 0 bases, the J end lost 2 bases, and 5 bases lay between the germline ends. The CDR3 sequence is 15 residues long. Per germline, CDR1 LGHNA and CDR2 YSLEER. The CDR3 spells CASSQESAGANVLTF. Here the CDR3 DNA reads TGCGCCAGCAGCCAAGAGTCAGCTGGGGCCAACGTCCTGACTTTC.

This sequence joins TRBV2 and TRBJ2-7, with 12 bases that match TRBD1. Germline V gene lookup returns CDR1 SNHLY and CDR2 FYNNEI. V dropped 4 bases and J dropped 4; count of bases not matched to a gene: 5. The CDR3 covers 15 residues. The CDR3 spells CASSAGTGGVYEQYF. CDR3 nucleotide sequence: TGTGCCAGCAGTGCTGGGACAGGGGGCGTTTACGAGCAGTACTTC.

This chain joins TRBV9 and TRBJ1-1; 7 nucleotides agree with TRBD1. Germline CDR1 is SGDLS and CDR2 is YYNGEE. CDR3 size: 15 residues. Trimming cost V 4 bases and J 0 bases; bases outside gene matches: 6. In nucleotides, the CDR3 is TGTGCCAGCAGCCACACGACAGGGATGAACACTGAAGCTTTCTTT. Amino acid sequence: CASSHTTGMNTEAFF.

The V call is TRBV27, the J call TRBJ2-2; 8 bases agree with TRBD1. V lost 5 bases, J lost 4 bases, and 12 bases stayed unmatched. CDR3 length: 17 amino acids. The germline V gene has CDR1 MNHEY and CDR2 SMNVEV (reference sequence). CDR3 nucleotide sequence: TGTGCCAGCAGTACTTACCTCAGGGGGCGAGGCACCGGGGAGCTGTTTTTT. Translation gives CASSTYLRGRGTGELFF.

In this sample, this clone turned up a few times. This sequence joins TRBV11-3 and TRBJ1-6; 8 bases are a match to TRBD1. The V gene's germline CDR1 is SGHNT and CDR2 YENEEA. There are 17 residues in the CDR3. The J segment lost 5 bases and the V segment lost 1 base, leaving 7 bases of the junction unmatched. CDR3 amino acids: CASSLVSTGADNSPLHF. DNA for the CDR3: TGTGCCAGCAGCTTAGTCTCGACAGGGGCGGATAATTCACCCCTCCACTTT.

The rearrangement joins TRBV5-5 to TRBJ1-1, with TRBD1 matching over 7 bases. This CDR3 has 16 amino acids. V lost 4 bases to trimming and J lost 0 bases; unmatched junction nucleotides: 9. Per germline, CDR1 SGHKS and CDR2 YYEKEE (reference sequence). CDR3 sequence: CASSPRADRVNTEAFF. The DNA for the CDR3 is TGTGCCAGCAGCCCCCGGGCAGACAGGGTGAACACTGAAGCTTTCTTT.

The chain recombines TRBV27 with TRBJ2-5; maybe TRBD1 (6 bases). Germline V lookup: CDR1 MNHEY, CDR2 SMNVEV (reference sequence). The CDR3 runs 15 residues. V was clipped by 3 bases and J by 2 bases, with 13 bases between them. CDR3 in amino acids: CASSFVGAGQETQYF. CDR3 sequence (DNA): TGTGCCAGCAGTTTTGTGGGGGCCGGTCAAGAGACCCAGTACTTC.

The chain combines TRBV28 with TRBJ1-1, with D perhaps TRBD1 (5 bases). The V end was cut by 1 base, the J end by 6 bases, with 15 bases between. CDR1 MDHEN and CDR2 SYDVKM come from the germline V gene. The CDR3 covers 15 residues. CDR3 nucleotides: TGTGCCAGCAGTTTATCCGGGGGGGTTCTCTCTGAAGCTTTCTTT. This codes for CASSLSGGVLSEAFF.

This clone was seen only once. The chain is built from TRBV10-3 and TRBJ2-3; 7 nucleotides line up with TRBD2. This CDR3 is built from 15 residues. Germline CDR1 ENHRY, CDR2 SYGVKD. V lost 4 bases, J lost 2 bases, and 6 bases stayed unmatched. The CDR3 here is CAISVLAETTDTQYF. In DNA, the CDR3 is TGTGCCATCAGTGTTCTAGCGGAGACCACAGATACGCAGTATTTT.